The source of this T cell receptor beta chain is a study of identical twins. In regard to this clonotype: As the CDR3 is not closed by the conserved phenylalanine or tryptophan, this likely results from a read error. No DNA is shown, since the ends of the CDR3 on it are uncertain; the CDR3 is the one TCRdb lists.

The CDR3 has 11 residues if both end residues are counted. TCRdb re-called the 5' RACE reads through MiXCR, storing one row per CDR3 protein. The sample has 700,000 to 950,000 distinct CDR3 sequences; approximately 13% are singletons. This same sample was also taken into another study, of yellow fever vaccine responses in identical twins.

The TCR was taken from a woman between 18 and 29 years old in good health. Sequencing was done on a sample of PBMCs. V and J are TRBV12-3 or TRBV12-4 and TRBJ2-7; the D segment call TRBD1 is taken from the table without a DNA check. The CDR3: CASSLGDRLVL.